The rows below give T cell receptor beta chains drawn from one sample of a study of cytomegalovirus exposure and HLA in healthy donors. Sequencing used immunoSEQ multiplex PCR; TCRdb keeps in-frame clones, though not all of them. Among fewer than 200,000 clones listed, around 80% were seen once. Specimen: PBMCs. These receptors all come from a man in his late teens or twenties in good health and CMV-seronegative. The CDR3 runs from the conserved cysteine through the conserved F or W. The D gene is left open where the match is weak. Expanded clones are given a class, and other clones once, few, many or no size at all.

D gene	clone size	V gene	J gene	CDR3 DNA	CDR3 protein
.	.	TRBV15	TRBJ1-2	TGTGCCACCAGCAGAACCCCACCTGGGGGCGCGGTATTTCGCGGCTACACCTTC	CATSRTPPGGAVFRGYTF
TRBD1	.	TRBV28	TRBJ1-2	TGTGCCAGCAGTTTGGGGCAGGGGGCATGGGGCTACACCTTC	CASSLGQGAWGYTF
.	.	TRBV7-9	TRBJ2-1	TGTTCCAGCAGCCCCGGGACAACGATAACAGGGGAGCAGTTCTTC	CSSSPGTTITGEQFF
.	.	TRBV4-3	TRBJ2-5	TGCGCCAGCAGCCAAGATGTGGCGTCTACTACGTCGGCCCAGTACTTC	CASSQDVASTTSAQYF
TRBD1	.	TRBV5-5	TRBJ2-7	TGTGCCAGCAGCGCCGGGACAGGGGGCTACGAGCAGTACTTC	CASSAGTGGYEQYF
.	once	TRBV30	TRBJ1-3	TGTGCCTGGAGTGTCCCACAGCTCTCCTCTGGAAACACCATATATTTT	CAWSVPQLSSGNTIYF
.	.	TRBV10-1	TRBJ2-1	TGCGCCAGCAGTGATCCTGTCCGGGGGTACAATGAGCAGTTCTTC	CASSDPVRGYNEQFF
.	.	TRBV5-4	TRBJ1-1	TGTGCCAGCAGCTTTCCGGGGTACGCGGGAGCTTTCTTT	CASSFPGYAGAFF
TRBD2	.	TRBV27	TRBJ2-1	TGTGCCAGCAGTTTAGAAGGGAGGGGAAATGAGCAGTTCTTC	CASSLEGRGNEQFF
TRBD1	few	TRBV7-9	TRBJ1-1	TGTGCCAGCAGCTTCTCCCCTACAGGGGACACTGAAGCTTTCTTT	CASSFSPTGDTEAFF
TRBD1	.	TRBV7-9	TRBJ2-3	TGTGCCAGCAGCTCCCGGACAGGGGTAGTCGCAGATACGCAGTATTTT	CASSSRTGVVADTQYF
.	.	TRBV10-1	TRBJ2-3	TGCGCCAGCAGTGAGTGGGCGGGGACGCAGTATTTT	CASSEWAGTQYF
TRBD2	.	TRBV28	TRBJ2-2	TGTGCCAGCAGTGATCTAGCGGGAGATACCGGGGAGCTGTTTTTT	CASSDLAGDTGELFF
TRBD1	.	TRBV14	TRBJ2-7	TGTGCCAGCAGCCCAGGACAGGGGGCATCGTACGAGCAGTACTTC	CASSPGQGASYEQYF
.	.	TRBV29-1	TRBJ1-3	TGCAGCGTTAAGGGACACCCGCTCTCTGGAAACACCATATATTTT	CSVKGHPLSGNTIYF
TRBD2	.	TRBV18	TRBJ2-5	TGTGCCAGCTCACCACCGATGGGGGGGGAGACCCAGTACTTC	CASSPPMGGETQYF
.	.	TRBV4-3	TRBJ2-5	TGCGCCAGCAGCCAACAGGTGGGTGCAGCAGAGACCCAGTACTTC	CASSQQVGAAETQYF
TRBD2	.	TRBV11-2	TRBJ2-3	TGTGCCAGCAGCCCACTTAGCGGGGGCACAGATACGCAGTATTTT	CASSPLSGGTDTQYF
TRBD2	.	TRBV6-1	TRBJ2-1	TGTGCCAGCAGTGAACGAGTAAGCGGGGGTAACAATGAGCAGTTCTTC	CASSERVSGGNNEQFF
TRBD1	few	TRBV27	TRBJ2-1	TGTGCCAGCAGCGGGACAGGGGGCTACAATGAGCAGTTCTTC	CASSGTGGYNEQFF
.	.	TRBV11-3	TRBJ2-1	TGTGCCAGCAGCTTAGAAGGGGTGAGAACCTACAATGAGCAGTTCTTC	CASSLEGVRTYNEQFF
.	.	TRBV27	TRBJ1-4	TGTGCCAGTCAAACCCTTACCGGGGAAGATAATGAAAAACTGTTTTTT	CASQTLTGEDNEKLFF
.	.	TRBV2	TRBJ2-7	TGTGCCAGCAGTGAAGCGCGGGGCCGGCAGTACTTC	CASSEARGRQYF
.	.	TRBV12-5	TRBJ1-6	TGTGCTAGTGGTTTCTCAGAGGCCCTCCACTTT	CASGFSEALHF
TRBD1	.	TRBV18	TRBJ1-5	TGTGCCAGCTCACCACAGACAGGGCCTAGCAATCAGCCCCAGCATTTT	CASSPQTGPSNQPQHF
TRBD1	.	TRBV28	TRBJ2-5	TGTGCCAGCAGTTTATGGGGACAGCAAGAGACCCAGTACTTC	CASSLWGQQETQYF
TRBD1	.	TRBV11-2	TRBJ1-1	TGTGCCAGCAGCTCCAGGACAGGGGAAGCTTTCTTT	CASSSRTGEAFF
.	.	TRBV25-1	TRBJ2-2	TGTGCCGGCCTTGGGCGGGGTCCCGGGGAGCTGTTTTTT	CAGLGRGPGELFF
.	.	TRBV6-1	TRBJ1-1	TGTGCCAGCAGTGATAGACAGCCGAACACTGAAGCTTTCTTT	CASSDRQPNTEAFF
.	.	TRBV10-3	TRBJ2-7	TGTGCCATCAGTGAGTCGCTAATTGGCGGCAACTACGAGCAGTACTTC	CAISESLIGGNYEQYF
.	.	TRBV7-8	TRBJ1-5	TGTGCCAGCAGCAGGTATACACTACATAGCAATCAGCCCCAGCATTTT	CASSRYTLHSNQPQHF
TRBD1	.	TRBV6-1	TRBJ2-7	TGTGCCAGCAGTGAAAACAGGGGGCTTTACGAGCAGTACTTC	CASSENRGLYEQYF
TRBD2	few	TRBV10-1	TRBJ2-1	TGCGCCAGCAGTGGACTAGCGGGTGATGAGCAGTTCTTC	CASSGLAGDEQFF
.	.	TRBV4-3	TRBJ2-6	TGCGCCAGCAGCCAAGATGAGGGTCCCGGGGCCAACGTCCTGACTTTC	CASSQDEGPGANVLTF
.	.	TRBV10-1	TRBJ2-7	TGCGCCAGCAGTGAGTCTCTTTACGAGCAGTACTTC	CASSESLYEQYF
TRBD2	.	TRBV19	TRBJ2-1	TGTGCCAGTAGTTGGAGCGGGAAGACCCACAATGAGCAGTTCTTC	CASSWSGKTHNEQFF
.	.	TRBV6-5	TRBJ2-1	TGTGCCAGCAGTTATACAGTCTACAATGAGCAGTTCTTC	CASSYTVYNEQFF
TRBD1	.	TRBV28	TRBJ2-7	TGTGCCAGCAGTCCAGGGACAGGCTCCTACGAGCAGTACTTC	CASSPGTGSYEQYF
.	once	TRBV7-2	TRBJ2-7	TGTGCCAGCAGCCCGGGACGGGAGTACGAGCAGTACTTC	CASSPGREYEQYF
TRBD2	.	TRBV7-9	TRBJ2-2	TGTTCCAGCAGTCCCGGGACTAGCGGGAGTTGGAAGAACACCGGGGAGCTGTTTTTT	CSSSPGTSGSWKNTGELFF
.	.	TRBV2	TRBJ2-3	TGTGCCAGCAGACCCCTGACTAGCACAGATACGCAGTATTTT	CASRPLTSTDTQYF
.	.	TRBV5-1	TRBJ2-2	TGCGCCAGCAGCTTGGATCCGAGCGGGGAGCTGTTTTTT	CASSLDPSGELFF